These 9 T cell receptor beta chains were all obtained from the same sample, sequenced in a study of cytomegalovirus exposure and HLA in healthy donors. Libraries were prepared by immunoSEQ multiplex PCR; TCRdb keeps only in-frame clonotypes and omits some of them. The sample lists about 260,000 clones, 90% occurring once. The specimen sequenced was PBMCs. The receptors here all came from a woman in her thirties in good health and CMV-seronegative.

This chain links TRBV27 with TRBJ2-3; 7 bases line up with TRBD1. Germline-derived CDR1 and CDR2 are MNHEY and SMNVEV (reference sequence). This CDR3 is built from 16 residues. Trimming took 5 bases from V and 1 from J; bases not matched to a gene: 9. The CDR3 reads CASSLDRAPGTDTQYF. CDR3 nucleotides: TGTGCCAGCAGTCTAGACAGGGCACCCGGCACAGATACGCAGTATTTT.

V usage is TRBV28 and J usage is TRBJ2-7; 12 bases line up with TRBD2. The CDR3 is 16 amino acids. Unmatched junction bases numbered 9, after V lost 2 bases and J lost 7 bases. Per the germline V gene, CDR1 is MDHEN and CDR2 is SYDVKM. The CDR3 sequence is CASSLLTSGSSREQYF. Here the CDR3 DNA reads TGTGCCAGCAGTTTACTGACTAGCGGGAGTTCGCGAGAGCAGTACTTC.

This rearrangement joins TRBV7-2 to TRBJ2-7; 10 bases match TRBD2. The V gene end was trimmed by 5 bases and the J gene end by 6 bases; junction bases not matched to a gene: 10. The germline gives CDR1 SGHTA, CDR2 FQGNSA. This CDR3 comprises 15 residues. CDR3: CASSATPASGSEQYF. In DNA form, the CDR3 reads TGTGCCAGCAGCGCCACCCCGGCTAGCGGGAGCGAGCAGTACTTC.

The CDR3 DNA reads TGTGCCAGCAGTTACTCCATCCAGGACAGGGAGGGCTACACCTTC. Protein: CASSYSIQDREGYTF. This rearrangement joins TRBV6-5 to TRBJ1-2, with 8 bases identical to TRBD1. The CDR3 is 15 residues long. The germline gives CDR1 MNHEY, CDR2 SVGAGI. Trimming at V came to 0 bases and at J to 8 bases, leaving 8 bases not matched to a gene.

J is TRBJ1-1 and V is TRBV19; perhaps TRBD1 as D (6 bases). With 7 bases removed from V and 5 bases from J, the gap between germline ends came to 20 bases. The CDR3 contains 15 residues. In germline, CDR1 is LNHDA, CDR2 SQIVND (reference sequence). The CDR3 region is CASIPGAGEGTEAFF. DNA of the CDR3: TGTGCCAGTATCCCTGGGGCAGGGGAAGGGACTGAAGCTTTCTTT.

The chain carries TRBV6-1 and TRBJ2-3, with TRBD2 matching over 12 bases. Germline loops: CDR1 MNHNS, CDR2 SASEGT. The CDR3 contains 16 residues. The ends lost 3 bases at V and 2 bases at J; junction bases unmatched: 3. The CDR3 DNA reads TGTGCCAGCAGTGATAGGACTAGCGGGAACACAGATACGCAGTATTTT. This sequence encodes CASSDRTSGNTDTQYF.

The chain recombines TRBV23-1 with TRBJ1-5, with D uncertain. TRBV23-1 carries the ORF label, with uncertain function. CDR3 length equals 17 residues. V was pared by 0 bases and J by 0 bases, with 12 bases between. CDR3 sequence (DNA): TGCGCCAGCAGTCAATCCGGGAAGAGGTCTAGCAATCAGCCCCAGCATTTT. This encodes CASSQSGKRSSNQPQHF.

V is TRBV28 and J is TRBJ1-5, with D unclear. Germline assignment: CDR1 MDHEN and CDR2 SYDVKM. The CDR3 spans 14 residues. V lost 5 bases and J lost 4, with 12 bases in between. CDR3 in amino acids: CASSDGPGNQPQHF. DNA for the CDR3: TGTGCCAGCAGTGATGGACCCGGTAATCAGCCCCAGCATTTT.

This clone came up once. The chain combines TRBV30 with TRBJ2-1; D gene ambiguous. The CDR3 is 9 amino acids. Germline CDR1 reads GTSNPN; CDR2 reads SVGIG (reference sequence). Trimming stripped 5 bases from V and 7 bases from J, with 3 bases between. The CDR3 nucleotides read TGTGCCTGGGATAATGAGCAGTTCTTC. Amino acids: CAWDNEQFF.